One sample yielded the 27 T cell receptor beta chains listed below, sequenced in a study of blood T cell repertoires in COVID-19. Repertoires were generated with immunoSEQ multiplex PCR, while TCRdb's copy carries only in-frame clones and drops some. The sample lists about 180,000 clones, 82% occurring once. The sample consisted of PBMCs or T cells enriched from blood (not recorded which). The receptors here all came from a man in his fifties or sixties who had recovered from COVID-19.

The CDR3 nucleotides are TGTGCCAGTATCGGACAGGGGGGATATGGCTACACCTTC. It encodes CASIGQGGYGYTF. The chain recombines TRBV19 with TRBJ1-2; 10 nucleotides agree with TRBD1. This CDR3 is built from 13 residues. V lost 7 bases, J lost 5 bases, and 4 bases stayed unmatched. The germline V gene encodes CDR1 LNHDA and CDR2 SQIVND (reference sequence).

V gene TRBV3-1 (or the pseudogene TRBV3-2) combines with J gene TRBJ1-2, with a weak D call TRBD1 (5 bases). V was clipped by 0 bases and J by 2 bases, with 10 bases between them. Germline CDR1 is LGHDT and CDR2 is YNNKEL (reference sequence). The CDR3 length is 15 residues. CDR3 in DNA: TGTGCCAGCAGCCAAGACATGCGACAGAACTATGGCTACACCTTC. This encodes CASSQDMRQNYGYTF.

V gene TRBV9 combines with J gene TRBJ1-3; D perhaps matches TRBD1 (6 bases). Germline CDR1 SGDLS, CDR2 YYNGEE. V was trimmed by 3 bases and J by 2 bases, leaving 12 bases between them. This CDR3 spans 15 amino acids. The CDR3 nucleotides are TGTGCCAGCAGCGACCCCAGGGACACTGGAAACACCATATATTTT. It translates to CASSDPRDTGNTIYF.

CDR3 sequence (DNA): TGTGCCAGCAGCCAGGGCCCCACTGAAGCTTTCTTT. Its protein is CASSQGPTEAFF. The rearrangement links TRBV3-1 (or the pseudogene TRBV3-2) to TRBJ1-1; D unresolved. Trimming removed 3 bases at V and 4 bases at J, with 6 bases between. CDR3 length equals 12 residues. Germline V gives CDR1 LGHDT, CDR2 YNNKEL (reference sequence).

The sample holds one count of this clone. CDR3 in DNA: TGTGCCAGCAGTCCATGGGAGGGGCTAGGGGACTATGGCTACACCTTC. It encodes CASSPWEGLGDYGYTF. The chain uses TRBV28 and TRBJ1-2; TRBD1 might be the D (5 bases). Trimming took 5 bases from V and 3 from J, leaving 19 bases between them. This CDR3 is built from 16 residues. Per the germline V gene, CDR1 is MDHEN and CDR2 is SYDVKM.

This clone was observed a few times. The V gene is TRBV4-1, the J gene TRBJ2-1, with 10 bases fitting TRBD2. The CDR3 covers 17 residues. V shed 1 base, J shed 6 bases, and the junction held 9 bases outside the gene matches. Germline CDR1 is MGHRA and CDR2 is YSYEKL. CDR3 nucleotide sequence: TGCGCCAGCAGCCAAGTCGATCTGGGACTAGCGTCCAATGAGCAGTTCTTC. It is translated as CASSQVDLGLASNEQFF.

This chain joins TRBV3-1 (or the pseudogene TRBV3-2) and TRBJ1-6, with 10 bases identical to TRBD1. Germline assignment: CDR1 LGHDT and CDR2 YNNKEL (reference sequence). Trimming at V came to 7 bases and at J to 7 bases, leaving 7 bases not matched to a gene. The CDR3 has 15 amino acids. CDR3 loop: CASTPGQGINSPLHF. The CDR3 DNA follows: TGTGCCAGCACCCCGGGACAGGGGATAAATTCACCCCTCCACTTT.

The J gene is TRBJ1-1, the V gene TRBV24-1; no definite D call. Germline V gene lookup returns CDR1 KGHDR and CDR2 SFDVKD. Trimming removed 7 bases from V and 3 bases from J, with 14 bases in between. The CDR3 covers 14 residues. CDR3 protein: CATSGGNLDTEAFF. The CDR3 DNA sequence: TGTGCCACCAGCGGAGGGAACCTGGACACTGAAGCTTTCTTT.

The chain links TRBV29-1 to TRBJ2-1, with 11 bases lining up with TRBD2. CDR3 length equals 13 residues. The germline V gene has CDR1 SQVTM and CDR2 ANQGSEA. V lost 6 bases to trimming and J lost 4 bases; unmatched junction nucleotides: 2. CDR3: CSVGTSGYNEQFF. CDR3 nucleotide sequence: TGCAGCGTCGGGACTAGCGGATACAATGAGCAGTTCTTC.

CDR3 amino acids: CASSFGDIATGELFF. CDR3 coding DNA: TGTGCCAGCAGTTTCGGCGACATCGCGACCGGGGAGCTGTTTTTT. The gene calls are TRBV28 and TRBJ2-2; D is undetermined. Germline CDR1 and CDR2: MDHEN and SYDVKM. V was cut by 3 bases and J by 5 bases, with 13 bases left in between. The CDR3 contains 15 residues.

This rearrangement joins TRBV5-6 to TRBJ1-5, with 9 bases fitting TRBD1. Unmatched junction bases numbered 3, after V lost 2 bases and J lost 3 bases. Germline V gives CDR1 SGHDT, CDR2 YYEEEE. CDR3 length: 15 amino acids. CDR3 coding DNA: TGTGCCAGCAGCTTAACAGGGGGCTACAATCAGCCCCAGCATTTT. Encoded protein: CASSLTGGYNQPQHF.

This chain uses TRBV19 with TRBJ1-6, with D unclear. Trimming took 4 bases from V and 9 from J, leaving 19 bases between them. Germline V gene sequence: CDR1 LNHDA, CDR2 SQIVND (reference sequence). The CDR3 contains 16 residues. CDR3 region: CASSTVLPATSSPLHF. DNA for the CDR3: TGTGCCAGTAGTACGGTGCTACCCGCTACCTCTTCACCCCTCCACTTT.

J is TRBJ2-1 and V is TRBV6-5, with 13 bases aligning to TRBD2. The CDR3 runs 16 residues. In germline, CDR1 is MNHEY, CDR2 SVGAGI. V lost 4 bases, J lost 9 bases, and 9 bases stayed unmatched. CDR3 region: CASSLPRTSGSGEQFF. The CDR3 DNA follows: TGTGCCAGCAGTTTGCCGCGGACTAGCGGGAGTGGTGAGCAGTTCTTC.

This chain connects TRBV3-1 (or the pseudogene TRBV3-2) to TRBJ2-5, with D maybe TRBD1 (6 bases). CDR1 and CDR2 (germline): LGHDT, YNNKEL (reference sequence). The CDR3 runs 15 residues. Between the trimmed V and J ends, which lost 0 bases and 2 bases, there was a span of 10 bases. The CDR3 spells CASSQDSGQQETQYF. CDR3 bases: TGTGCCAGCAGCCAAGATTCGGGACAACAAGAGACCCAGTACTTC.

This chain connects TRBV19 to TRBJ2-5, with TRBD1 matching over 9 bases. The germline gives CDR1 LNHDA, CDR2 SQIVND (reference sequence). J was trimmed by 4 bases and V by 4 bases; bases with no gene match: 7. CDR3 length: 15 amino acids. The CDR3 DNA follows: TGTGCCAGTAGTACCGGACAGGGGTTGGCAGAGACCCAGTACTTC. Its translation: CASSTGQGLAETQYF.

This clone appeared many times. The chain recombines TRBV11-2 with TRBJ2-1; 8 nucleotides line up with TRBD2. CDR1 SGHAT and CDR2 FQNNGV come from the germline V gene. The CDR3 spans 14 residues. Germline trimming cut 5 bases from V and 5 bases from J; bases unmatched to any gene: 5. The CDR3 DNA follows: TGTGCCAGCAGCCCGGGGGGGAACAACAATGAGCAGTTCTTC. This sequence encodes CASSPGGNNNEQFF.

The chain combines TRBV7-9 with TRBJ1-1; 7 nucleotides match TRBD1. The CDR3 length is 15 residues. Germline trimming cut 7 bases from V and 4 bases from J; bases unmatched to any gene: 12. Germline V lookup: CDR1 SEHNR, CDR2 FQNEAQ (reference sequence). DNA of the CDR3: TGTGCCAGCAACCCCGGGACAGAGCATTCCACTGAAGCTTTCTTT. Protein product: CASNPGTEHSTEAFF. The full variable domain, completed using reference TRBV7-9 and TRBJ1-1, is DTGVSQNPRHKITKRGQNVTFRCDPISEHNRLYWYRQTLGQGPEFLTYFQNEAQLEKSRLLSDRFSAERPKGSFSTLEIQRTEQGDSAMYLCASNPGTEHSTEAFFGQGTRLTVV.

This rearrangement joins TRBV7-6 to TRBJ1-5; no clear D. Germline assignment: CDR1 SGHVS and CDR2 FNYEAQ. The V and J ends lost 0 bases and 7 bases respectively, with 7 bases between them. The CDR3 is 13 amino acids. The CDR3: CASSLALGQPQHF. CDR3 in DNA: TGTGCCAGCAGCTTAGCGCTCGGGCAGCCCCAGCATTTT. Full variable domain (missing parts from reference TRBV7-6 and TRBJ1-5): GAGVSQSPRYKVTKRGQDVALRCDPISGHVSLYWYRQALGQGPEFLTYFNYEAQQDKSGLPNDRFSAERPEGSISTLTIQRTEQRDSAMYRCASSLALGQPQHFGDGTRLSIL.

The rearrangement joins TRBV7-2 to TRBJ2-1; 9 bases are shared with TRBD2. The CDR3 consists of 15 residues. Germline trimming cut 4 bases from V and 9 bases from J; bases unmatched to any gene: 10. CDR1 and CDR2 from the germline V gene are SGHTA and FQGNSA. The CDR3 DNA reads TGTGCCAGCAGCTCGCGGATAGCGGGAGCTTTTGAGCAGTTCTTC. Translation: CASSSRIAGAFEQFF.

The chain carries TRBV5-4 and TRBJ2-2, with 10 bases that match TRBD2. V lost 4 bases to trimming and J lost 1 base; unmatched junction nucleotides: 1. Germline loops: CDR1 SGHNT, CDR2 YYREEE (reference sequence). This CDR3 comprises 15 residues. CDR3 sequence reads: CASSPSGRNTGELFF. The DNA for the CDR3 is TGTGCCAGCAGCCCTAGCGGGAGGAACACCGGGGAGCTGTTTTTT.

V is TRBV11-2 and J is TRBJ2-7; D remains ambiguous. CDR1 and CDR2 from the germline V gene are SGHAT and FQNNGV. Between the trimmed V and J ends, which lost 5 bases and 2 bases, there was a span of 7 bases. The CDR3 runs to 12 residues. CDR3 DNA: TGTGCCAGCAGCGCGCGGCCCTACGAGCAGTACTTC. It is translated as CASSARPYEQYF. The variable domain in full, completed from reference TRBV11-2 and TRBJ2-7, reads EAGVAQSPRYKIIEKRQSVAFWCNPISGHATLYWYQQILGQGPKLLIQFQNNGVVDDSQLPKDRFSAERLKGVDSTLKIQPAKLEDSAVYLCASSARPYEQYFGPGTRLTVT.

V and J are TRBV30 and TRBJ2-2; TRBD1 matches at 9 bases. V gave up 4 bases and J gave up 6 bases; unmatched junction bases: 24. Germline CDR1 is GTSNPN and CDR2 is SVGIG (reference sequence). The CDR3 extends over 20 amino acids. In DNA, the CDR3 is TGTGCCTGGACCCGATTGGGCGGGACAGGGTTTAGTAGTAGGGCCGGGGAGCTGTTTTTT. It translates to CAWTRLGGTGFSSRAGELFF. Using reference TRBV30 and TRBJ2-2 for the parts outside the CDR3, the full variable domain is SQTIHQWPATLVQPVGSPLSLECTVEGTSNPNLYWYRQAAGRGLQLLFYSVGIGQISSEVPQNLSASRPQDRQFILSSKKLLLSDSGFYLCAWTRLGGTGFSSRAGELFFGEGSRLTVL.

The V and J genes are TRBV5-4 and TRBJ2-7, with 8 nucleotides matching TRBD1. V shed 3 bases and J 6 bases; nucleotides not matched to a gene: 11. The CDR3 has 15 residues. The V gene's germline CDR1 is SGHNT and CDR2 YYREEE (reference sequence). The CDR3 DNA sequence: TGTGCCAGCAGCTCCTCAAGGGCAGGGGGCGGCGAGCAGTACTTC. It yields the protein CASSSSRAGGGEQYF.

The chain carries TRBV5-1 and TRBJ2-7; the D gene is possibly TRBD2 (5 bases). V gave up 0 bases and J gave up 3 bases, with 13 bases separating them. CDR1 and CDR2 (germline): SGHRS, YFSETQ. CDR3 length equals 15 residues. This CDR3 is CASSLDPGRNYEQYF. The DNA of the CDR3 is TGCGCCAGCAGCTTGGATCCGGGAAGGAACTACGAGCAGTACTTC. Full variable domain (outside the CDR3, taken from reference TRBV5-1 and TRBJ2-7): KAGVTQTPRYLIKTRGQQVTLSCSPISGHRSVSWYQQTPGQGLQFLFEYFSETQRNKGNFPGRFSGRQFSNSRSEMNVSTLELGDSALYLCASSLDPGRNYEQYFGPGTRLTVT.

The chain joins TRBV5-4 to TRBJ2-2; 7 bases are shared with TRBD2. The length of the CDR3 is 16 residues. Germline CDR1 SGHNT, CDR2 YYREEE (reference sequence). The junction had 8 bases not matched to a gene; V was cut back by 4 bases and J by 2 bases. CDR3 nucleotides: TGTGCCAGCAGCCCCTGGGCGGGAGATAACACCGGGGAGCTGTTTTTT. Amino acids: CASSPWAGDNTGELFF.

The CDR3 loop reads CASRQERLAYGYTF. The CDR3 nucleotides are TGTGCCAGCAGGCAGGAAAGGCTTGCCTATGGCTACACCTTC. V is TRBV6-5 and J is TRBJ1-2; D uncertain. The CDR3 spans 14 residues. Germline V lookup: CDR1 MNHEY, CDR2 SVGAGI. Trimming took 6 bases from V and 4 from J, leaving 15 bases between them.

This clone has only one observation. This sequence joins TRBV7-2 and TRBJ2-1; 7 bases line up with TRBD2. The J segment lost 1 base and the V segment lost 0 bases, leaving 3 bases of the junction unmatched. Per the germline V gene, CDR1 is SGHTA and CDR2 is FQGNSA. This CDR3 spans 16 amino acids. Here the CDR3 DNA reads TGTGCCAGCAGCTTAGCGATCGGGAGGTCCTACAATGAGCAGTTCTTC. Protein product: CASSLAIGRSYNEQFF.